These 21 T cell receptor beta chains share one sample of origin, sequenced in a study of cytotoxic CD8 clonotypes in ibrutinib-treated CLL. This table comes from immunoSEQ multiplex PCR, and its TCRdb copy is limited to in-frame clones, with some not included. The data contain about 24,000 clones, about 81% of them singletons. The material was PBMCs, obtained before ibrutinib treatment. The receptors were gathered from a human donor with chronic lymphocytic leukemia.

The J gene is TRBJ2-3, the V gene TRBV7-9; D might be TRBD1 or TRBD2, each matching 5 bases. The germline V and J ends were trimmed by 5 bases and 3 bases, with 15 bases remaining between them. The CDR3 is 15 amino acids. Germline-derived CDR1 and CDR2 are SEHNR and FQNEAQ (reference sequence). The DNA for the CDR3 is TGTGCCAGCAGCAAGGGGACCACAAATACAGATACGCAGTATTTT. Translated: CASSKGTTNTDTQYF.

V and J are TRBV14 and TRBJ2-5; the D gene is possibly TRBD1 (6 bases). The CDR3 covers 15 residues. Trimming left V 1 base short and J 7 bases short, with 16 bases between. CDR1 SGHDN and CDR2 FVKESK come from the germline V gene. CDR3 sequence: CASSQVLAGDGTQYF. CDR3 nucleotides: TGTGCCAGCAGCCAAGTATTAGCAGGGGATGGGACCCAGTACTTC.

The CDR3 region is CASSLAGTGDEKLFF. CDR3 sequence (DNA): TGTGCCAGCAGTTTAGCAGGGACAGGGGATGAAAAACTGTTTTTT. The gene calls are TRBV27 and TRBJ1-4, with TRBD1 identical over 10 bases. This CDR3 has 15 residues. Germline V lookup: CDR1 MNHEY, CDR2 SMNVEV (reference sequence). V shed 2 bases, J shed 6 bases, and the junction held 3 bases outside the gene matches.

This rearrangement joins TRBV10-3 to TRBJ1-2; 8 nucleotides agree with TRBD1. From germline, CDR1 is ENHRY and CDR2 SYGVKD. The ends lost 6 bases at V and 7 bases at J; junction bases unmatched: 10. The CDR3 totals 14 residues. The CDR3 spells CAIRGTGPDRGYTF. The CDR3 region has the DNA TGTGCCATCAGAGGGACAGGTCCGGACCGTGGCTACACCTTC.

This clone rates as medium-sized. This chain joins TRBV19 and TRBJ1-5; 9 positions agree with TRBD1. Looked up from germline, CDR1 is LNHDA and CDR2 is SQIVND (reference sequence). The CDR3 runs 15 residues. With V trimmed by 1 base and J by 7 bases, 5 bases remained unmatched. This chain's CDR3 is CASSIARTGEQPQHF. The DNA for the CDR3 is TGTGCCAGTAGTATAGCCCGGACAGGGGAACAGCCCCAGCATTTT.

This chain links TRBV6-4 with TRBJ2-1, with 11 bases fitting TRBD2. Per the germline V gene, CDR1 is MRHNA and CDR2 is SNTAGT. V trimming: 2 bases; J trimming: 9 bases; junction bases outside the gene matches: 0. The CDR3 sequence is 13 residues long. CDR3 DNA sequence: TGTGCCAGCAGTGACGGACTAGCGGGTGAGCAGTTCTTC. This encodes CASSDGLAGEQFF.

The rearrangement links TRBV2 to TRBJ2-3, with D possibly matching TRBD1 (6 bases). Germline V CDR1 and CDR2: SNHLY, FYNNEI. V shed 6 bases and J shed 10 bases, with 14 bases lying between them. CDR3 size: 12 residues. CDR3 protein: CASSDGGSPQYF. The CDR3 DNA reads TGTGCCAGCAGCGATGGGGGCAGTCCGCAGTATTTT.

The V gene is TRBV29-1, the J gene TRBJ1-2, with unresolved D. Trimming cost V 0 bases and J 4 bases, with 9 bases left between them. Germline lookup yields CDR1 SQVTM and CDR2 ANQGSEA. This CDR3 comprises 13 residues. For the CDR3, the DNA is TGCAGCGTTGAAGACAACTCCCCCTATGGCTACACCTTC. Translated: CSVEDNSPYGYTF.

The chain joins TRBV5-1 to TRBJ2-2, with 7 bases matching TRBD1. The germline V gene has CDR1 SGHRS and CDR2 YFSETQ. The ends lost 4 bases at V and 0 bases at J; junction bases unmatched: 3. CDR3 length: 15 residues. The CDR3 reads CASSPDRANTGELFF. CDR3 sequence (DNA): TGCGCCAGCAGCCCCGACAGGGCGAACACCGGGGAGCTGTTTTTT.

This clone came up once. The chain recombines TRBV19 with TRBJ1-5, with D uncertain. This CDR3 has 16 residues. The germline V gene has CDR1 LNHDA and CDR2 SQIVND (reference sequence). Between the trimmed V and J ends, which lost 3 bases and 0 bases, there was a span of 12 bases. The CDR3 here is CASSIRVFLSNQPQHF. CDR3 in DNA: TGTGCCAGTAGTATTAGGGTCTTTCTTAGCAATCAGCCCCAGCATTTT. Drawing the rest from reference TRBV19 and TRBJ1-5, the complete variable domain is DGGITQSPKYLFRKEGQNVTLSCEQNLNHDAMYWYRQDPGQGLRLIYYSQIVNDFQKGDIAEGYSVSREKKESFPLTVTSAQKNPTAFYLCASSIRVFLSNQPQHFGDGTRLSIL.

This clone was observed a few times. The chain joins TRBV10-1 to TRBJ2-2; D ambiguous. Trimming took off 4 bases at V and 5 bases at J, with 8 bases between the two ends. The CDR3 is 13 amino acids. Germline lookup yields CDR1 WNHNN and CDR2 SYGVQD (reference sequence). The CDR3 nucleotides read TGCGCCAGCAGTGTGAAGGGTACCGGGGAGCTGTTTTTT. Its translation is CASSVKGTGELFF.

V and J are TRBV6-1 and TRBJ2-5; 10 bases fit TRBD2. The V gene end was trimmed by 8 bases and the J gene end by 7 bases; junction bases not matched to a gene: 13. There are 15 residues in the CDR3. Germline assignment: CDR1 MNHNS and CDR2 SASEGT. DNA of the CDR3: TGTGCCAGCGGGGAGGCTAGCGGGAGTGGGGGGACCCAGTACTTC. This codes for CASGEASGSGGTQYF.

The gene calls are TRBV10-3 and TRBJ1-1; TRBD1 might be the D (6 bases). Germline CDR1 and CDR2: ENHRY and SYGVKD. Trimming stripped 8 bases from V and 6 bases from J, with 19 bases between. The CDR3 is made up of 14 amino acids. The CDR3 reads CAIARGERGAEAFF. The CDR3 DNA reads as TGTGCCATCGCTAGGGGGGAGAGAGGTGCTGAAGCTTTCTTT.

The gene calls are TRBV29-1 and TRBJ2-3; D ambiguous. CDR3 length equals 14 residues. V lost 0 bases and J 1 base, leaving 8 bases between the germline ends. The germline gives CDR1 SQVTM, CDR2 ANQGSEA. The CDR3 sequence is CSVEEGSRTDTQYF. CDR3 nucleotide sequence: TGCAGCGTTGAAGAGGGGTCCCGCACAGATACGCAGTATTTT.

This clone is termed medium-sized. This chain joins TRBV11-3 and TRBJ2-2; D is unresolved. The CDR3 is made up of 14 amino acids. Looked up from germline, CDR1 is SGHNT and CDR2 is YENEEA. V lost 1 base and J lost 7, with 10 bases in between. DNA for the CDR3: TGTGCCAGCAGCTTAGTCGGGTACGGCGGGGAGCTGTTTTTT. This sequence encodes CASSLVGYGGELFF.

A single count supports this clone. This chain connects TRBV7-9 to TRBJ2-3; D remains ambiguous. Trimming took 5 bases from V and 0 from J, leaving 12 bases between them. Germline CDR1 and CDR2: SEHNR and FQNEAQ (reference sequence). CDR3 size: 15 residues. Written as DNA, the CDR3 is TGTGCCAGCAGCGGTCACGGCACTAGCACAGATACGCAGTATTTT. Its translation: CASSGHGTSTDTQYF.

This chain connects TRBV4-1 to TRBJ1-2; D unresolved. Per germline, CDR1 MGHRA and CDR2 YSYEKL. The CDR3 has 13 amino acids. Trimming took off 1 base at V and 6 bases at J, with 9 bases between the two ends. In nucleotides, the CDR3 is TGCGCCAGCAGCCAAGTAACGGGCAATGGCTACACCTTC. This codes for CASSQVTGNGYTF.

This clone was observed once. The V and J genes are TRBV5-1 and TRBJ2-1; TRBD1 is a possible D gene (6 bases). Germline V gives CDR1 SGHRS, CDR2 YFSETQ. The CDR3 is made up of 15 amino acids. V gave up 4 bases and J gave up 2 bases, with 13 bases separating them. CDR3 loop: CASSPLGGPYNEQFF. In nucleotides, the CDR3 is TGCGCCAGCAGCCCCCTAGGGGGTCCCTACAATGAGCAGTTCTTC.

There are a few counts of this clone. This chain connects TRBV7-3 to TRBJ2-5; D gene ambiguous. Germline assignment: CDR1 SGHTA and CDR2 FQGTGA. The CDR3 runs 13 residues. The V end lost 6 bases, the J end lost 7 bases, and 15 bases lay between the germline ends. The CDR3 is CASSRREKGTQYF. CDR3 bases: TGTGCCAGCAGTAGAAGAGAGAAGGGGACCCAGTACTTC.

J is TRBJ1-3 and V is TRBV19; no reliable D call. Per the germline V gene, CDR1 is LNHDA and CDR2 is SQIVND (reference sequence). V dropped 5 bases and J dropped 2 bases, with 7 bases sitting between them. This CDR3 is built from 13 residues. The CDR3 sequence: CASSRQPGNTIYF. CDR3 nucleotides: TGTGCCAGTAGTCGCCAGCCTGGAAACACCATATATTTT.

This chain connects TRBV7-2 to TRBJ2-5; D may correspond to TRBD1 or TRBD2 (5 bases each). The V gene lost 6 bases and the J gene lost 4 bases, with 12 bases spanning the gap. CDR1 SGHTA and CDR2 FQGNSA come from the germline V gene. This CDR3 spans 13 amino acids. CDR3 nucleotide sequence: TGTGCCAGCAGTCAGGGACGGAGAGAGACCCAGTACTTC. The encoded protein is CASSQGRRETQYF.